The 6 T cell receptor beta chains listed next were all sequenced from one sample in a study of blood T cells in healthy people across ages. Then a second PCR, running about 7 to 11 cycles, was carried out with a sample-barcoded 5' primer and a J-beta primer mix. TCRdb passed the 5' RACE reads through MiXCR, listing each CDR3 protein once. Of about 1.4 million distinct CDR3 sequences listed, roughly 59% are singletons. Sequenced: blood. These receptors originate from a man in his late teens or twenties in good health.

This chain connects TRBV27 to TRBJ1-2; D is undetermined. Trimming took 3 bases from V and 5 from J, leaving 10 bases between them. Looked up from germline, CDR1 is MNHEY and CDR2 is SMNVEV (reference sequence). This CDR3 spans 13 amino acids. The CDR3 sequence is CASSFTSSYGYTF. The DNA of the CDR3 is TGTGCCAGCAGTTTTACCAGTTCTTATGGCTACACCTTC.

This clonotype has only one observation. This chain connects TRBV6-5 to TRBJ2-7; 9 bases fit TRBD1. The CDR3 covers 14 residues. The germline gives CDR1 MNHEY, CDR2 SVGAGI. The junction had 7 bases not matched to a gene; V was cut back by 5 bases and J by 5 bases. The CDR3 nucleotides are TGTGCCAGCAGTCCCGTTTGGACAGGGGACGAGCAGTACTTC. Protein: CASSPVWTGDEQYF.

This clonotype was detected only once. The chain carries TRBV5-6 and TRBJ1-1; D is possibly TRBD1 (5 bases). Trimming took 5 bases from V and 5 from J, leaving 16 bases between them. The CDR3 has 14 residues. The germline CDR1 and CDR2 sequences are SGHDT and YYEEEE. As DNA, the CDR3 is TGTGCCAGCAGAAGGCAGGGACTCCCGACTGAAGCTTTCTTT. Its translation is CASRRQGLPTEAFF.

The chain uses TRBV4-2 and TRBJ1-4; no firm D call. V gave up 6 bases and J gave up 5 bases, with 13 bases separating them. The germline V gene encodes CDR1 LGHNA and CDR2 YNFKEQ. The CDR3 is 14 amino acids. The CDR3 DNA sequence: TGTGCCAGCAGTAGGACCCCCGTAAATGAAAAACTGTTTTTT. Its translation is CASSRTPVNEKLFF.

The chain combines TRBV10-2 with TRBJ2-1; 9 bases are shared with TRBD2. The CDR3 is 16 amino acids. Germline CDR1 is WSHSY and CDR2 is SAAADI. J lost 8 bases, V lost 3 bases, and 11 bases had no gene match. The CDR3 reads CASSDRGAGGRDEQFF. DNA for the CDR3: TGCGCCAGCAGTGATAGGGGAGCGGGAGGTAGAGATGAGCAGTTCTTC.

DNA of the CDR3: TGTGCCAGCAGCTTGGGGAGGCTTTGGAACACTGAAGCTTTCTTT. Translated: CASSLGRLWNTEAFF. The chain combines TRBV5-6 with TRBJ1-1; no clear D gene. This CDR3 is 15 amino acids long. The germline CDR1 and CDR2 sequences are SGHDT and YYEEEE. Trimming pared 0 bases from V and 1 base from J, leaving 10 bases between.